This entry concerns a single T cell receptor (beta chain). Its antigen is not known. Germline CDR1 and CDR2: LNHDA and SQIVND (reference sequence). The CDR3 has 16 residues. The V gene lost 4 bases and the J gene lost 1 base, with 16 bases spanning the gap. TCRdb re-called the reads through MiXCR, storing one row per CDR3 protein. The sample lists fewer than 200,000 distinct CDR3 sequences; roughly a fifth were seen once. This specimen belongs to a study of T cell repertoires in cytomegalovirus infection. Whole-study results and caveats: It was HLA-C-restricted CMV-specific TCR beta clonotypes that dominated the response ex vivo.

Source material: PBMCs. This TCR was sampled from a human donor in good health (CMV status not recorded). Some clones in this sample may be carry-over from other donors' samples. The gene calls are TRBV19 and TRBJ1-2; possible D gene TRBD1, 6 bases. The CDR3 region is CASSKDRLSNNYGYTF. The CDR3 DNA is TGTGCCAGTAGTAAGGACAGACTGTCTAATAACTATGGCTACACCTTC.